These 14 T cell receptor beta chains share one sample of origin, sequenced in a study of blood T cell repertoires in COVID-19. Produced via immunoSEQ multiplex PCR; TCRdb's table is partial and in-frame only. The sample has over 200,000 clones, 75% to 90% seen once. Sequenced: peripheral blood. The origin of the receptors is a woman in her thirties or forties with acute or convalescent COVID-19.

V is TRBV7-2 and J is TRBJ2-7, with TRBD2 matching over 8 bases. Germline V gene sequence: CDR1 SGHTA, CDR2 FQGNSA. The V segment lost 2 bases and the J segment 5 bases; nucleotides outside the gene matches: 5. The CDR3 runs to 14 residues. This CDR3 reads CASSLRAGEDEQYV. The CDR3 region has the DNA TGTGCCAGCAGCTTAAGAGCGGGGGAGGACGAGCAGTACGTC.

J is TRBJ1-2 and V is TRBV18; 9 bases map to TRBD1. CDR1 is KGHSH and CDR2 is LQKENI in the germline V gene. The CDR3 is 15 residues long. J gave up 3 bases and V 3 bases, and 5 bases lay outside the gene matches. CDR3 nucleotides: TGTGCCAGCTCACCCGGACAGGGGAGGGACTATGGCTACACCTTC. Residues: CASSPGQGRDYGYTF.

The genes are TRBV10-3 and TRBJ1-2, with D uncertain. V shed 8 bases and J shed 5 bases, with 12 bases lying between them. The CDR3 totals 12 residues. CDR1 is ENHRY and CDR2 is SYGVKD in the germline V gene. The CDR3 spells CAIYREKYGYTF. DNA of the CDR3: TGTGCCATCTATAGGGAGAAATATGGCTACACCTTC.

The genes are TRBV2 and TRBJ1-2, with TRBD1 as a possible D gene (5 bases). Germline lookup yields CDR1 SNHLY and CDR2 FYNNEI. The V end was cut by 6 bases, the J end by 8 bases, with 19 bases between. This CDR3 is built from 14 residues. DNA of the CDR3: TGTGCCAGCAGCCCCGGGGGGGGGACTAAGGGCTACACCTTC. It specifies CASSPGGGTKGYTF.

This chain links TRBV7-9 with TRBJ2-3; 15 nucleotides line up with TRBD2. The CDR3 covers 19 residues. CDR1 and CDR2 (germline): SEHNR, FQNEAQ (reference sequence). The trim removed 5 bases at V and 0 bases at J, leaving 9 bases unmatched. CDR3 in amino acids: CASSPRGLAGGVSTDTQYF. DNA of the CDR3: TGTGCCAGCAGCCCAAGGGGACTAGCGGGGGGCGTAAGCACAGATACGCAGTATTTT.

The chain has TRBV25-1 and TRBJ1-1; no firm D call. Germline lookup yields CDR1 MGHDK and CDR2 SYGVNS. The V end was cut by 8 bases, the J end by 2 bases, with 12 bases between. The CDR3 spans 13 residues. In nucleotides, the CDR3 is TGTGCCAGCCGGGTTAGCCTCAACACTGAAGCTTTCTTT. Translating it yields CASRVSLNTEAFF.

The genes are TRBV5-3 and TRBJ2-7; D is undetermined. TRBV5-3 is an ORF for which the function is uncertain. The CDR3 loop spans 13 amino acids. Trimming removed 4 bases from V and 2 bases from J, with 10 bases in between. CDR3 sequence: CARSKPRTYEQYV. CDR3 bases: TGTGCCAGAAGCAAACCTAGGACCTACGAGCAGTACGTC.

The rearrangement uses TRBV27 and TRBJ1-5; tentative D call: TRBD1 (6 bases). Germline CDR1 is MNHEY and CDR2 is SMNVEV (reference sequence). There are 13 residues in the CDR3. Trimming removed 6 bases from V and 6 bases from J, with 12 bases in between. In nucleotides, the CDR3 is TGTGCCAGCAGCCCGCTAGGGGGTCAGCCCCAGCATTTT. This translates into CASSPLGGQPQHF.

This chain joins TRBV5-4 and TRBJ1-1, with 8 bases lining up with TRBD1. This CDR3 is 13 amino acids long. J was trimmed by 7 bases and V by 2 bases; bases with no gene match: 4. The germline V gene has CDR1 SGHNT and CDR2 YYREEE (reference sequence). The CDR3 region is CASSLIGQGEAFF. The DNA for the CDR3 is TGTGCCAGCAGCTTAATTGGACAGGGTGAAGCTTTCTTT.

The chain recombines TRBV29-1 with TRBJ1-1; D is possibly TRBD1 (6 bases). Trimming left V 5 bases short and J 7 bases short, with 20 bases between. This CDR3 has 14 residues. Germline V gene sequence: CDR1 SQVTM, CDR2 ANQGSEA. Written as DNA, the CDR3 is TGCAGCGTTTTTTTGACAAACAGGGTTATTGAAGCTTTCTTT. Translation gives CSVFLTNRVIEAFF.

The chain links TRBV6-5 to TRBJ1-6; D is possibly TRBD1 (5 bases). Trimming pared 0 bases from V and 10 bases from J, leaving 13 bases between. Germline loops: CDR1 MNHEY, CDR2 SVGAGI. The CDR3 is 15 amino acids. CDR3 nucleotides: TGTGCCAGCAGTTACTCGATAGGGCGGGACTCACCCCTCCACTTT. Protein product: CASSYSIGRDSPLHF.

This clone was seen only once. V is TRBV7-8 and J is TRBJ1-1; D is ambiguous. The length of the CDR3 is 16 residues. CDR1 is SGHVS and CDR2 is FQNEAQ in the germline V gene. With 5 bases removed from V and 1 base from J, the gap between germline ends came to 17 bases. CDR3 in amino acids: CASSPRTRGQNTEAFF. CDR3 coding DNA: TGTGCCAGCAGCCCACGGACTCGGGGTCAGAACACTGAAGCTTTCTTT.

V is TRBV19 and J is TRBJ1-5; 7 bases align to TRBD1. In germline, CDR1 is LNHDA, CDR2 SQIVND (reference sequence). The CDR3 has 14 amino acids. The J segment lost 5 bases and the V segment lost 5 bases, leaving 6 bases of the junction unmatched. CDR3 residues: CASSSGDSYQPQHF. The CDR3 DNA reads TGTGCCAGTAGTTCGGGGGACAGCTATCAGCCCCAGCATTTT.

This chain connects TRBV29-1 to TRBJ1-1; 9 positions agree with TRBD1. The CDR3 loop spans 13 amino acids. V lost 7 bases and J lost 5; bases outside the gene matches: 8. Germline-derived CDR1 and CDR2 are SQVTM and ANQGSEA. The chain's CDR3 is CSGDGQGRTEAFF. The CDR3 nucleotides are TGCAGCGGGGATGGACAGGGGAGGACTGAAGCTTTCTTT.